The clone carrying this T cell receptor (beta chain) was detected only a few times. The sample is drawn from a study of blood T cells in healthy people across ages. Per-sample yields of isolated PBMCs were at least 6 million. Primers used in a second PCR of roughly 6 to 12 cycles were a sample-barcoded 5' primer and a J-beta primer mix. TCRdb recomputed calls from the 5' RACE reads with MiXCR, one row per CDR3 protein. This repertoire shows 650,000 to 1,000,000 distinct CDR3 sequences, about 45% found once; its top ten account for around 18%. Sequencing was carried out using blood. The TCR sequence derives from a man at least 80 years old in good health.

CDR3 nucleotides: TGCAGTGTGGCGGGACATCGGAATGAGCAGTTCTTC. It codes for CSVAGHRNEQFF. The rearrangement joins TRBV20-1 to TRBJ2-1, with D perhaps TRBD1 or TRBD2 (6 bases each). Germline V lookup: CDR1 DFQATT, CDR2 SNEGSKA (reference sequence). The CDR3 runs 12 residues. V shed 7 bases and J shed 7 bases, with 14 bases lying between them.